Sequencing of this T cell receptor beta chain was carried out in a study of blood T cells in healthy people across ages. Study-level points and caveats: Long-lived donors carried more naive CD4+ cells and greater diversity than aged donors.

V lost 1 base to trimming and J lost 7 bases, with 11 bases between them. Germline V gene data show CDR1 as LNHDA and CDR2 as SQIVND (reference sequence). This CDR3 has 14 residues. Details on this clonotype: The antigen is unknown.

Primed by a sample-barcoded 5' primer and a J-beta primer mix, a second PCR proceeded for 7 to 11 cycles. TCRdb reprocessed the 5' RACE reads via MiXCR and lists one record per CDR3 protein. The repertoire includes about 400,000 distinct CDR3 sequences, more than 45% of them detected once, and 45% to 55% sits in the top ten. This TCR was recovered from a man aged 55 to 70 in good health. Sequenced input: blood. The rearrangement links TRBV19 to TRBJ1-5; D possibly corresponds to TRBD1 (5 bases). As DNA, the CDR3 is TGTGCCAGTAGTATAGTTGGGGGAGGACAGCCCCAGCATTTT. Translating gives CASSIVGGGQPQHF.